Listed below are T cell receptor beta chains from one sample, sequenced in a study of T-cell reconstitution after alpha-beta-depleted transplantation in children. TCRdb reprocessed the PCR reads with MiXCR, giving one entry per CDR3 protein. The sample has approximately 300,000 distinct CDR3 sequences, over 7.5% seen once. This specimen consisted of peripheral blood, obtained 360 days after TCRalphabeta/CD19-depleted stem cell transplant. The receptors were sampled from a female patient aged 2-9 years who had a stem cell transplant for Fanconi anemia, so the T cells may come from the graft donor. Each CDR3 is given without its conserved first and last residue. Fields, in order: J gene, V gene, D gene, CDR3 length, CDR3 protein. A D gene is named only where the DNA matches it firmly.

TRBJ2-7 TRBV6-2/TRBV6-3 TRBD1 18 ASSYSIPGTGGKAYYEQY
TRBJ2-7 TRBV5-1 NA 14 ASSPTGLATSYGQY
TRBJ2-2 TRBV5-1 NA 13 ASSFPGVNTGELF
TRBJ2-1 TRBV7-2 TRBD2 16 ASSPWDSGSYSYNEQF
TRBJ1-1 TRBV18 NA 11 ASSSPVNTEAF
TRBJ2-2 TRBV4-1 NA 12 ASSHGRATGELF
TRBJ2-4 TRBV6-5 NA 17 ASSYQLSGVPRAGNIQY
TRBJ2-7 TRBV7-8 TRBD1 13 ASSFLRDREGEQY
TRBJ2-2 TRBV9 NA 12 ASSVGSGAGELF
TRBJ1-3 TRBV29-1 NA 13 SVEEGKFSGNTIY
TRBJ2-1 TRBV7-2 NA 12 ASSLERALGRQF
TRBJ1-2 TRBV11-2 NA 9 ASSTSGGYT
TRBJ1-5 TRBV4-2 NA 11 ASSQVGSQPQH
TRBJ2-3 TRBV2 NA 10 ASTGNTDTQY
TRBJ2-5 TRBV20-1 TRBD2 12 SAGRLAGEETQY
TRBJ1-2 TRBV20-1 TRBD1 13 SARGGQGVNYGYT
TRBJ2-3 TRBV7-8 NA 12 ASSKAPGADTQY
TRBJ2-5 TRBV20-1 TRBD2 11 SACRGGMETQY
TRBJ2-7 TRBV6-5 TRBD2 13 ASSYRAGGPYEQY
TRBJ2-7 TRBV23-1 NA 11 ARLRAPRYEQY
TRBJ2-5 TRBV7-9 NA 12 ASSLAGIQETQY
TRBJ1-5 TRBV7-9 TRBD1 14 ASSSSRDRGDQPQH
TRBJ2-7 TRBV4-2 TRBD1 14 ASSGRDRAWSYEQY
TRBJ1-1 TRBV5-6 NA 11 ASSTTGWGEAF
TRBJ1-4 TRBV5-1 TRBD1 16 ASSLDPTGKSGNEKLF
TRBJ2-7 TRBV5-1 NA 14 ASSPGGAGVGYEQY
TRBJ1-6 TRBV5-1 TRBD1 12 ASSLGQPESPLH
TRBJ2-4 TRBV4-2 NA 14 ASSYLATNTKNIQY
TRBJ2-1 TRBV6-1 TRBD1 15 ASILGQGALPRDEQF
TRBJ2-1 TRBV7-3 TRBD2 13 ASSEIAGGSNEQF
TRBJ1-1 TRBV11-2 NA 11 ASSLTVVAEAF
TRBJ2-7 TRBV11-2 NA 10 ASSPDGDEQY
TRBJ2-5 TRBV6-1 NA 12 ASSERLAEETQY
TRBJ2-4 TRBV5-5 TRBD1 13 ASSFGTGFRNIQY
TRBJ1-1 TRBV7-9 NA 11 ASSFLGDTEAF
TRBJ2-7 TRBV12-3/TRBV12-4 NA 11 ASSLAGLREQY
TRBJ2-1 TRBV28 NA 9 ASSLTSEQF
TRBJ1-1 TRBV5-1 NA 13 ASSFDPKMNTEAF
TRBJ1-6 TRBV20-1 NA 13 SADLQPLLNSPLH
TRBJ1-1 TRBV6-1 NA 12 ASSRTISGSEAF
TRBJ2-2 TRBV20-1 TRBD2 11 SALAVSTGELF
TRBJ2-3 TRBV6-2/TRBV6-3 TRBD2 17 ASSHLASGGADSTDTQY
TRBJ2-6 TRBV5-1 TRBD1 13 ASSVTGSGANVLT
TRBJ1-1 TRBV20-1 NA 11 SASRQAYTEAF
TRBJ2-7 TRBV20-1 NA 14 SARGGEGRNTYEQY
TRBJ1-1 TRBV7-9 NA 13 ASSPRERLNTEAF
TRBJ1-1 TRBV7-2 NA 12 ASSLGASHTEAF